This TCR beta chain was identified in a study of PD-1 blockade in classical Hodgkin lymphoma. Looking at the study overall: Patients were given intravenous nivolumab, 3 mg/kg, every 2 weeks.

Time point of the sample: cycle 4 day 1 (C4D1), after less than 7 weeks of nivolumab. All trial patients relapsed after autologous stem cell transplantation. Sequencing was performed with immunoSEQ multiplex PCR; in TCRdb, only in-frame clones are kept and a portion is missing. The repertoire consists of 35,000 to 50,000 clones, with roughly 70% occurring once and the leading ten covering 3% to 4%. CDR3 length: 15 residues. The V end lost 4 bases, the J end lost 4 bases, and 16 bases lay between the germline ends. Germline V lookup: CDR1 SGHTA, CDR2 FQGNSA. The chain has TRBV7-2 and TRBJ1-2; tentatively, D is TRBD1 (5 bases). The TCR sequence derives from a human donor with classical Hodgkin lymphoma. The sample here was peripheral blood mononuclear cells (PBMCs), taken before the fourth cycle of nivolumab. Here the CDR3 reads CASSSLGGVGYGYTF. The CDR3 DNA sequence: TGTGCCAGCAGCTCGCTCGGGGGGGTGGGCTATGGCTACACCTTC.